Here is one TCR beta chain with its context. Its antigen is not identified. A multiplex PCR was run with 60 Vbeta primers and 13 Jbeta primers. Here immunoSEQ multiplex PCR was the method, and the copy in TCRdb shows in-frame clones only, minus some. The table includes 150,000 to 200,000 clones, roughly 80% detected once. The record originates from a study of cytomegalovirus exposure and HLA in healthy donors. Points from the study as a whole: Later work found that TCR association rates differed between HLA loci; DRB1 had the most and HLA-C the fewest. For most TCR beta V segments, an earlier analysis put the productive rate at about 90% or about 30% of the time. Common viral pathogens (according to a later analysis) appeared linked to several of the most significant clusters.

The receptor's source is a middle-aged man in good health and CMV-seropositive. Sequenced sample: PBMCs.

The DNA of the CDR3 is TGTGCCAGCAGCGTAGGGGCGTCGGACACCATATATTTT. Residues: CASSVGASDTIYF. This rearrangement joins TRBV9 to TRBJ1-3; no clear D gene. V lost 0 bases to trimming and J lost 8 bases, with 9 bases between them. This CDR3 spans 13 amino acids. In germline, CDR1 is SGDLS, CDR2 YYNGEE.